These 4 T cell receptor beta chains share one sample of origin, sequenced in a study of T cell changes during pregnancy in multiple sclerosis. Sequencing was performed with immunoSEQ multiplex PCR; in TCRdb, only in-frame clones are kept and a portion is missing. The repertoire holds around 20,000 clones, with over 75% as singletons. The sequencing used CD8+ T cells from peripheral blood mononuclear cells, collected after pregnancy. Source of these receptors: a female donor with multiple sclerosis, enrolled in a pregnancy study.

The V and J genes are TRBV29-1 and TRBJ2-1; D is possibly TRBD1 (6 bases). Between the trimmed V and J ends, which lost 5 bases and 9 bases, there was a span of 8 bases. Germline CDR1 SQVTM, CDR2 ANQGSEA. The CDR3 loop spans 10 amino acids. CDR3 nucleotide sequence: TGCAGCGTTTGGGACACTGAGCAGTTCTTC. Residues: CSVWDTEQFF.

The chain joins TRBV7-3 to TRBJ2-2; no clear D. Trimming cost V 4 bases and J 5 bases, with 5 bases left between them. Germline V gene lookup returns CDR1 SGHTA and CDR2 FQGTGA. The CDR3 is 12 amino acids. CDR3 amino acids: CASSSRTGELFF. The DNA of the CDR3 is TGTGCCAGCAGCTCCAGAACCGGGGAGCTGTTTTTT.

The V gene is TRBV7-9, the J gene TRBJ1-1, with D tentatively TRBD1 (5 bases). This CDR3 has 16 residues. Germline values: CDR1 SEHNR, CDR2 FQNEAQ (reference sequence). V lost 1 base, J lost 1 base, and 13 bases lay in between. The CDR3 here is CASSLGGVGGNTEAFF. DNA for the CDR3: TGTGCCAGCAGCTTAGGCGGGGTGGGGGGGAACACTGAAGCTTTCTTT.

The rearrangement joins TRBV11-2 to TRBJ1-2; TRBD1 might be the D (6 bases). The germline V gene has CDR1 SGHAT and CDR2 FQNNGV. This CDR3 contains 14 residues. The germline V and J ends were trimmed by 7 bases and 4 bases, with 16 bases remaining between them. The CDR3 sequence: CASTLGGASYGYTF. In nucleotides, the CDR3 is TGTGCCAGCACCCTCGGGGGGGCGAGCTATGGCTACACCTTC.